One sample yielded the 25 T cell receptor beta chains listed below, sequenced in a study of blood T cell repertoires in COVID-19 (dated by TCRdb to about 2020). The method was the immunoSEQ multiplex PCR assay. TCRdb holds this immuneACCESS table with in-frame rearrangements only. Some clones are missing; in checked studies, unresolved V genes explain under half, and the rest has no known cause. In this sample the table shows some 220,000 clones, around four fifths of which occur a single time. The leading ten clones occupy less than 6% of the sample. Sequenced: peripheral blood. The receptors derive from a woman in her seventies with COVID-19, enrolled during active disease.

The CDR3, as DNA: TGTGCCAGCAGCGGAGGGGGGACAGTGAACACTGAAGCTTTCTTT. As protein: CASSGGGTVNTEAFF. The chain combines TRBV9 with TRBJ1-1; 7 bases align to TRBD1. This CDR3 has 15 residues. The J segment lost 0 bases and the V segment lost 3 bases, leaving 5 bases of the junction unmatched. Germline CDR1 SGDLS, CDR2 YYNGEE. The full variable domain, completed using reference TRBV9 and TRBJ1-1, is DSGVTQTPKHLITATGQRVTLRCSPRSGDLSVYWYQQSLDQGLQFLIQYYNGEERAKGNILERFSAQQFPDLHSELNLSSLELGDSALYFCASSGGGTVNTEAFFGQGTRLTVV.

This clone was found a few times. The CDR3 DNA reads as TGTGCCAGCAGCTTGGCCTCGGGGGGGACTAATGAAAAACTGTTTTTT. Protein sequence: CASSLASGGTNEKLFF. The chain employs TRBV5-6 and TRBJ1-4; tentatively, D is TRBD1 (5 bases). CDR1 and CDR2 from the germline V gene are SGHDT and YYEEEE. The length of the CDR3 is 16 residues. V was trimmed by 0 bases and J by 2 bases, leaving 11 bases between them.

This clone was recorded a few times. Other DNA sequences from this sample encode an identical CDR3 as well. The chain recombines TRBV5-1 with TRBJ2-1; TRBD2 agrees at 15 bases. Trimming removed 2 bases from V and 7 bases from J; junction bases left unmatched: 4. The CDR3 has 16 amino acids. Germline values: CDR1 SGHRS, CDR2 YFSETQ. In DNA, the CDR3 is TGCGCCAGCAGCTTACCGGGACTAGCGGGAGGAAATGAGCAGTTCTTC. It is translated as CASSLPGLAGGNEQFF.

The chain combines TRBV10-3 with TRBJ1-5, with 8 bases aligning to TRBD1. The CDR3 runs 16 residues. Losses at the gene ends were 10 bases for V and 1 base for J; bases not matched to a gene: 12. Germline V gene data show CDR1 as ENHRY and CDR2 as SYGVKD. The CDR3 is CATMPGTGASNQPQHF. The CDR3 coding sequence is TGTGCCACTATGCCTGGGACAGGAGCAAGCAATCAGCCCCAGCATTTT.

The chain joins TRBV6-1 to TRBJ2-2, with TRBD2 identical over 8 bases. The CDR3 has 14 amino acids. Germline CDR1 reads MNHNS; CDR2 reads SASEGT. Trimming cost V 10 bases and J 3 bases; bases outside gene matches: 7. This chain's CDR3 is CATTRGADTGELFF. The CDR3 DNA follows: TGTGCCACCACGCGGGGGGCTGACACCGGGGAGCTGTTTTTT.

The V and J genes are TRBV6-2 or TRBV6-3 and TRBJ1-1; possible D gene TRBD1, 6 bases. V lost 2 bases to trimming and J lost 3 bases, with 16 bases between them. The CDR3 totals 16 residues. Germline CDR1 is MNHEY and CDR2 is SVGEGT. This CDR3 is CASSYPTGRRDTEAFF. CDR3 DNA sequence: TGTGCCAGCAGTTACCCGACAGGTCGAAGGGACACTGAAGCTTTCTTT.

The chain links TRBV10-3 to TRBJ2-1; 8 bases are a match to TRBD2. Trimming cost V 2 bases and J 8 bases; bases outside gene matches: 8. CDR1 is ENHRY and CDR2 is SYGVKD in the germline V gene. There are 15 residues in the CDR3. CDR3 DNA sequence: TGTGCCATCAGTGAGAGAGCGGGAGCTCCCGATGAGCAGTTCTTC. It is translated as CAISERAGAPDEQFF.

The chain has TRBV10-3 and TRBJ2-7; TRBD1 might be the D (5 bases). The CDR3 consists of 15 residues. Germline-derived CDR1 and CDR2 are ENHRY and SYGVKD. The V and J ends lost 2 bases and 0 bases respectively, with 11 bases between them. In nucleotides, the CDR3 is TGTGCCATCAGTGAGGACAGAATTAGCTCCTACGAGCAGTACTTC. This codes for CAISEDRISSYEQYF.

The chain couples TRBV28 to TRBJ2-1; D is ambiguous. From germline, CDR1 is MDHEN and CDR2 SYDVKM. The CDR3 is 13 residues long. V lost 3 bases and J 6 bases, leaving 9 bases between the germline ends. The CDR3 reads CASSLRPPNEQFF. CDR3 coding DNA: TGTGCCAGCAGTTTGCGCCCTCCCAATGAGCAGTTCTTC.

V is TRBV29-1 and J is TRBJ1-5; the D is unclear. This CDR3 region has 13 residues. Germline V gives CDR1 SQVTM, CDR2 ANQGSEA. Trimming removed 4 bases from V and 7 bases from J, with 14 bases in between. As DNA, the CDR3 is TGCAGCGTTGTTTGGTTCGCGGGGCAGCCCCAGCATTTT. This translates into CSVVWFAGQPQHF.

The chain employs TRBV19 and TRBJ2-7, with TRBD1 matching 7 bases. The CDR3 has 17 residues. V dropped 4 bases and J dropped 4; count of bases not matched to a gene: 16. Germline CDR1 LNHDA, CDR2 SQIVND (reference sequence). CDR3 DNA: TGTGCCAGTAGTAGGGGAGCAAGGGGACAGACCATATACGAGCAGTACTTC. It codes for CASSRGARGQTIYEQYF.

The chain combines TRBV3-1 (or the pseudogene TRBV3-2) with TRBJ2-2; TRBD1 agrees at 10 bases. Germline V gene lookup returns CDR1 LGHDT and CDR2 YNNKEL (reference sequence). The CDR3 length is 19 residues. V gave up 1 base and J gave up 7 bases; unmatched junction bases: 15. The CDR3 DNA reads TGTGCCAGCAGCCAAGCCGGACAGGGGGTCCCACCGGGGAACGGGGAGCTGTTTTTT. Its protein is CASSQAGQGVPPGNGELFF.

V gene TRBV24-1 combines with J gene TRBJ2-7; a weak D match, TRBD2 (5 bases). Between the trimmed V and J ends, which lost 2 bases and 7 bases, there was a span of 11 bases. The CDR3 contains 13 residues. Per the germline V gene, CDR1 is KGHDR and CDR2 is SFDVKD. Written as DNA, the CDR3 is TGTGCCACCAGTGATTCATCTCCGGGAGAGCAGTACTTC. As protein: CATSDSSPGEQYF.

The chain employs TRBV28 and TRBJ1-1; D possibly corresponds to TRBD1 (6 bases). The CDR3 has 15 amino acids. CDR1 is MDHEN, CDR2 SYDVKM, per germline. V dropped 3 bases and J dropped 1 base, with 12 bases sitting between them. CDR3 protein: CASSLGGRRNTEAFF. CDR3 bases: TGTGCCAGCAGTTTGGGGGGGCGTAGGAACACTGAAGCTTTCTTT.

This chain links TRBV27 with TRBJ1-1, with TRBD1 matching 7 bases. Germline CDR1 reads MNHEY; CDR2 reads SMNVEV (reference sequence). The CDR3 loop spans 14 amino acids. With V trimmed by 6 bases and J by 4 bases, 8 bases remained unmatched. The CDR3 DNA reads as TGTGCCAGCAGCTTAGACAGGGTGGGCACTGAAGCTTTCTTT. Residues: CASSLDRVGTEAFF.

CDR3 nucleotides: TGTGCCAGCAGCTTGATGATCACAGGGGCTGGAAACACCATATATTTT. Protein: CASSLMITGAGNTIYF. This chain joins TRBV5-5 and TRBJ1-3; 7 positions match TRBD1. CDR1 is SGHKS and CDR2 is YYEKEE in the germline V gene (reference sequence). Germline trimming cut 1 base from V and 2 bases from J; bases unmatched to any gene: 6. CDR3 length: 16 amino acids.

This rearrangement joins TRBV6-2 or TRBV6-3 to TRBJ1-2, with 8 bases that match TRBD1. CDR3 length: 16 residues. Germline V gene lookup returns CDR1 MNHEY and CDR2 SVGEGT. Germline trimming cut 5 bases from V and 2 bases from J; bases unmatched to any gene: 10. This CDR3 reads CASSVIGTGGNYGYTF. The CDR3 region has the DNA TGTGCCAGCAGTGTAATCGGGACAGGAGGGAACTATGGCTACACCTTC.

The chain couples TRBV7-6 to TRBJ2-3, with D perhaps matching TRBD2 (6 bases). CDR3 size: 16 residues. V gave up 6 bases and J gave up 0 bases, with 16 bases separating them. Germline CDR1 reads SGHVS; CDR2 reads FNYEAQ. The CDR3 protein is CASSFSGTTSTDTQYF. CDR3 bases: TGTGCCAGCAGTTTTAGCGGAACTACTAGCACAGATACGCAGTATTTT.

The chain employs TRBV10-3 and TRBJ2-1; D not certain. This CDR3 spans 14 amino acids. The V and J ends lost 0 bases and 6 bases respectively, with 9 bases between them. From germline, CDR1 is ENHRY and CDR2 SYGVKD. The CDR3 nucleotides read TGTGCCATCAGTGAGTCTCCACTCCGCAATGAGCAGTTCTTC. Its protein is CAISESPLRNEQFF.

This clone was counted between two and nine times. This chain links TRBV7-2 with TRBJ1-5; 12 bases are shared with TRBD1. Germline CDR1 is SGHTA and CDR2 is FQGNSA. The CDR3 has 17 residues. V was clipped by 5 bases and J by 4 bases; unmatched bases: 9. As DNA, the CDR3 is TGTGCCAGCAGCACGGGACAGGGGGCGATGCGTAATCAGCCCCAGCATTTT. Encoded protein: CASSTGQGAMRNQPQHF.

The rearrangement uses TRBV5-1 and TRBJ1-2; D unclear. Trimming cost V 4 bases and J 6 bases, with 13 bases left between them. CDR1 and CDR2 (germline): SGHRS, YFSETQ. The CDR3 covers 13 residues. CDR3 amino acids: CASSEPKLHGYTF. The CDR3 coding sequence is TGCGCCAGCAGCGAACCCAAACTACATGGCTACACCTTC.

The V call is TRBV10-1, the J call TRBJ1-2; 9 bases agree with TRBD1. The CDR3 loop spans 15 amino acids. V shed 3 bases and J 5 bases; nucleotides not matched to a gene: 7. Looked up from germline, CDR1 is WNHNN and CDR2 is SYGVQD (reference sequence). The CDR3 nucleotides read TGCGCCAGCAGTGATACCCCGGGACAGGGTTATGGCTACACCTTC. Protein: CASSDTPGQGYGYTF.

This clone occurred once. The gene calls are TRBV5-4 and TRBJ2-7, with TRBD2 matching 7 bases. The CDR3 covers 14 residues. Looked up from germline, CDR1 is SGHNT and CDR2 is YYREEE (reference sequence). With 4 bases clipped from V and 4 bases from J, the junction kept 8 bases outside the gene matches. Here the CDR3 reads CASSTGGNPYEQYF. The DNA of the CDR3 is TGTGCCAGCAGCACCGGGGGGAACCCTTACGAGCAGTACTTC.

The chain links TRBV9 to TRBJ2-7; D remains ambiguous. Germline CDR1 reads SGDLS; CDR2 reads YYNGEE. The V gene lost 4 bases and the J gene lost 6 bases, with 14 bases spanning the gap. This CDR3 is built from 13 residues. For the CDR3, the DNA is TGTGCCAGCAGCATCCAACCACGCGGCGAGCAGTACTTC. Its translation is CASSIQPRGEQYF.

The genes are TRBV28 and TRBJ2-2; D perhaps matches TRBD2 (5 bases). The V and J ends lost 2 bases and 4 bases respectively, with 11 bases between them. The CDR3 totals 15 residues. Germline assignment: CDR1 MDHEN and CDR2 SYDVKM. The CDR3 DNA reads TGTGCCAGCAGTTTAAACGAGGGTCGCACCGGGGAGCTGTTTTTT. It specifies CASSLNEGRTGELFF.